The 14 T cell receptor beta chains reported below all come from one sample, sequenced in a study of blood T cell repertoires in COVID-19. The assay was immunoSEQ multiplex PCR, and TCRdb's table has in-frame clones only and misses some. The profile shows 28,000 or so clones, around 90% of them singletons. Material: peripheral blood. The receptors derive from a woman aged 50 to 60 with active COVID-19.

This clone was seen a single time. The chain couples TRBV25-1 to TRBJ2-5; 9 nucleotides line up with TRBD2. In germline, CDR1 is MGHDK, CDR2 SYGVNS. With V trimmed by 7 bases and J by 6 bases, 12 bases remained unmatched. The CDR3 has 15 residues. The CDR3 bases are TGTGCCAGCACTTCGGCGAGCGGGAGGACAAAGACCCAGTACTTC. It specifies CASTSASGRTKTQYF.

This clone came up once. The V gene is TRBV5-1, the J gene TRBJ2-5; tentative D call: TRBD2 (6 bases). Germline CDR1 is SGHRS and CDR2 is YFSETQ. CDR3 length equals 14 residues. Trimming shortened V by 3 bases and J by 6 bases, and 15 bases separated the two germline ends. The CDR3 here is CASSSVRESKTQYF. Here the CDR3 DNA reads TGCGCCAGCAGCTCCGTACGGGAGTCGAAGACCCAGTACTTC.

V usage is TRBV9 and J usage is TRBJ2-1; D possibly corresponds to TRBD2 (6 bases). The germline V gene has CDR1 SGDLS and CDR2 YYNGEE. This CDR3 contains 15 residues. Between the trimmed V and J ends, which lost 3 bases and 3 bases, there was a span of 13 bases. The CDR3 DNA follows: TGTGCCAGCAGCGGGGGGTCGGGACTCTACAATGAGCAGTTCTTC. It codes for CASSGGSGLYNEQFF.

CDR3 bases: TGTGCCACCAGCAGAGAGTATGGGACAGCGAACACCGGGGAGCTGTTTTTT. It codes for CATSREYGTANTGELFF. The chain carries TRBV15 and TRBJ2-2; TRBD1 matches at 7 bases. V trimming: 0 bases; J trimming: 0 bases; junction bases outside the gene matches: 4. The CDR3 has 17 residues. Germline assignment: CDR1 LNHNV and CDR2 YYDKDF (reference sequence). Using reference TRBV15 and TRBJ2-2 for the parts outside the CDR3, the full variable domain is DAMVIQNPRYQVTQFGKPVTLSCSQTLNHNVMYWYQQKSSQAPKLLFHYYDKDFNNEADTPDNFQSRRPNTSFCFLDIRSPGLGDTAMYLCATSREYGTANTGELFFGEGSRLTVL.

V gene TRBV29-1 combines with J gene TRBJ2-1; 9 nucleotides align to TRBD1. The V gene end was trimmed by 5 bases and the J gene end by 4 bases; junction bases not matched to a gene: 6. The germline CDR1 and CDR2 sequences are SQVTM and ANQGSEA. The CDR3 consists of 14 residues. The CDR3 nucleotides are TGCAGCGTTTTTTCAGGACAGGGGTACAATGAGCAGTTCTTC. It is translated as CSVFSGQGYNEQFF.

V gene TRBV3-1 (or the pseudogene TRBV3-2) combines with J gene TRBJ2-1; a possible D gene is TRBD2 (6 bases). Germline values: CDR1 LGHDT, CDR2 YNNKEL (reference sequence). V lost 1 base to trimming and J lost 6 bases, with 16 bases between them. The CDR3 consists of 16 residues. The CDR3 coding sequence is TGTGCCAGCAGCCAAGTGCGACTAGGGGTTAGCAATGAGCAGTTCTTC. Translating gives CASSQVRLGVSNEQFF.

CDR3 sequence: CASSQDFGVLYGYTF. The CDR3 coding sequence is TGTGCCAGCAGCCAAGATTTCGGGGTATTATATGGCTACACCTTC. This chain connects TRBV3-1 (or the pseudogene TRBV3-2) to TRBJ1-2; D unresolved. V was trimmed by 0 bases and J by 5 bases, leaving 13 bases between them. Germline CDR1 and CDR2: LGHDT and YNNKEL (reference sequence). The CDR3 loop spans 15 amino acids.

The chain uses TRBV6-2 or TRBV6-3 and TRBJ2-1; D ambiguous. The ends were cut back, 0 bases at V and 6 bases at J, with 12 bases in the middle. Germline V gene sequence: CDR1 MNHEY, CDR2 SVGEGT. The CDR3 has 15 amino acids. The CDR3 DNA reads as TGTGCCAGCAGTTACTCGCCAGGCGAAGGCAATGAGCAGTTCTTC. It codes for CASSYSPGEGNEQFF.

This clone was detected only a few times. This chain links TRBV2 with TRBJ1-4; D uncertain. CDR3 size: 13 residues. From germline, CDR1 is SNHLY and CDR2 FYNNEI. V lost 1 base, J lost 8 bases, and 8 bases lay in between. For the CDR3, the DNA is TGTGCCAGCAGTGAAGTTGAGTGGGAAAAACTGTTTTTT. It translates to CASSEVEWEKLFF.

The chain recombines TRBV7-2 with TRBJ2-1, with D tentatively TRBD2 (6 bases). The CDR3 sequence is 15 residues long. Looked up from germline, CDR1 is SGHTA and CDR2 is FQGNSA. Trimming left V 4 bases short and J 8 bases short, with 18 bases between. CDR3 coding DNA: TGTGCCAGCAGCTACTATCCTCCGGGAGTCTATGAGCAGTTCTTC. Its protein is CASSYYPPGVYEQFF.

Here the CDR3 reads CASSTAGTGSYEQYF. The CDR3 DNA sequence: TGTGCCAGCTCAACCGCCGGGACAGGGTCCTACGAGCAGTACTTC. The gene calls are TRBV18 and TRBJ2-7, with TRBD1 matching over 9 bases. Germline CDR1 reads KGHSH; CDR2 reads LQKENI. V lost 5 bases, J lost 1 base, and 6 bases stayed unmatched. The CDR3 extends over 15 amino acids.

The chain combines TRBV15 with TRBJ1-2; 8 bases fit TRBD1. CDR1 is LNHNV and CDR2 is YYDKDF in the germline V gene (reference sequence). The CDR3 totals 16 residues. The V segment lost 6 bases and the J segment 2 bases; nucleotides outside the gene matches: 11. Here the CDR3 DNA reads TGTGCCACCAGTCAGAGGGACAGGCGGATAAACTATGGCTACACCTTC. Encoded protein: CATSQRDRRINYGYTF.

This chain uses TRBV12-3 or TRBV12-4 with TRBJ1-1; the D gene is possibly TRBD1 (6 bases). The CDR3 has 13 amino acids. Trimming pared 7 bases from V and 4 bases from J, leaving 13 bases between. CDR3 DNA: TGTGCCAGCATGCGTACAGGGAGCACTGAAGCTTTCTTT. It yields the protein CASMRTGSTEAFF.

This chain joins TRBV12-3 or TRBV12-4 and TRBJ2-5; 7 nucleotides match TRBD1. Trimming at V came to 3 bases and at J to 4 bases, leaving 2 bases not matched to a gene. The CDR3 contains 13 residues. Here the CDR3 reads CASSFRGRETQYF. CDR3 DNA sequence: TGTGCCAGCAGTTTCAGGGGGAGAGAGACCCAGTACTTC.